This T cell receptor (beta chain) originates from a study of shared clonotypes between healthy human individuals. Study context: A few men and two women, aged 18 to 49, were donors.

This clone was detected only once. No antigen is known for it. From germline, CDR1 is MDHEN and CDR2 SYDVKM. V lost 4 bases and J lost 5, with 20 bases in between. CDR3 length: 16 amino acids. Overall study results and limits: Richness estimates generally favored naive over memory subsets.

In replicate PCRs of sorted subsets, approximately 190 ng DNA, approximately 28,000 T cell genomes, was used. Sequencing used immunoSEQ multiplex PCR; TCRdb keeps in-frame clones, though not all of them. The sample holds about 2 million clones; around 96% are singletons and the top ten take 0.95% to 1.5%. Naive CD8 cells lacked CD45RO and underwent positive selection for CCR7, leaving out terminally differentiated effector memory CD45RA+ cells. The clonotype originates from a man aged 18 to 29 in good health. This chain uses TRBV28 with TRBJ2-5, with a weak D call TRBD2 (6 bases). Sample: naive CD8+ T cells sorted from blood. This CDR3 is CASSSAGTPAGETQYF. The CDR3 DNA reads TGTGCCAGCAGTTCCGCCGGGACTCCGGCGGGGGAGACCCAGTACTTC.